This TCR beta chain was identified during a study of blood T cell repertoires in COVID-19. Background on the study: Whether acute or convalescent, the COVID-19 samples came from the United States, Italy and Spain. The analysed material was cDNA or gDNA that came from T cells, B-cell-depleted T cells, or PBMCs.

The CDR3 sequence is 13 residues long. The germline CDR1 and CDR2 sequences are SQVTM and ANQGSEA. V was trimmed by 4 bases and J by 2 bases, leaving 12 bases between them. The authors' processing: Cell counts per sample came from amplifying reference gene primers. Some clones are missing from TCRdb's copy, which holds only in-frame ones; the method was immunoSEQ multiplex PCR. The V and J calls and clone size were taken over from that table, and D and trimming were inferred from the DNA. Seen here are approximately 200,000 clones, about 88% observed once, and the top ten hold roughly 2%. The source material was peripheral blood. This TCR came from a man aged 40-50 years with active or convalescent COVID-19. The chain uses TRBV29-1 and TRBJ2-7, with D perhaps TRBD2 (5 bases). CDR3 bases: TGCAGCGTTGCCCGGGATTCCACCTACGAGCAGTACTTC. It translates to CSVARDSTYEQYF.